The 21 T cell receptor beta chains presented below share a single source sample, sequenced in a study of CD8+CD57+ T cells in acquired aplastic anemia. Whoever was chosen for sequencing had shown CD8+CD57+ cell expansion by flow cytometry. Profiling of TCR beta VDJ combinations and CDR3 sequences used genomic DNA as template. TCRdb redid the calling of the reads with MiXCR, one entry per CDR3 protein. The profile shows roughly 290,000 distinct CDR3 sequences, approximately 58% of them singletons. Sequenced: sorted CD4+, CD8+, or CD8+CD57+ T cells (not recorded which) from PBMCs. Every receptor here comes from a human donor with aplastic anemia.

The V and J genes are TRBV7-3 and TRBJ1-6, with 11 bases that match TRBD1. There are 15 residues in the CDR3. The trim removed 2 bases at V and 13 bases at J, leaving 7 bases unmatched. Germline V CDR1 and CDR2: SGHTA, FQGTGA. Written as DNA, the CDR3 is TGTGCCAGCAGCTTAGGGGGACAGGGGGTTTCCCCCCTCCACTTT. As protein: CASSLGGQGVSPLHF.

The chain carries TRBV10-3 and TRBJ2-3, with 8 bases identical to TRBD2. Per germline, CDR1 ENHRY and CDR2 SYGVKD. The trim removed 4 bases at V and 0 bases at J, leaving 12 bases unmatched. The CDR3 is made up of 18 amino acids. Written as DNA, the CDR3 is TGTGCCATCAGTGGGGCTGGTAGCGGGGATTCTAGCACAGATACGCAGTATTTT. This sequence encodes CAISGAGSGDSSTDTQYF.

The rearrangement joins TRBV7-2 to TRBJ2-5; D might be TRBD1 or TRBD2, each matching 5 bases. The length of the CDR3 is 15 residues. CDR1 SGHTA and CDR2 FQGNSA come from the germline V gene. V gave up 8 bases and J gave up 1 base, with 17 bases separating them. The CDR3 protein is CASGAHTGFQETQYF. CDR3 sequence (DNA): TGTGCCAGCGGGGCTCATACGGGGTTCCAAGAGACCCAGTACTTC. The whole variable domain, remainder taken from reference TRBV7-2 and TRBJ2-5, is GAGVSQSPSNKVTEKGKDVELRCDPISGHTALYWYRQSLGQGLEFLIYFQGNSAPDKSGLPSDRFSAERTGGSVSTLTIQRTQQEDSAVYLCASGAHTGFQETQYFGPGTRLLVL.

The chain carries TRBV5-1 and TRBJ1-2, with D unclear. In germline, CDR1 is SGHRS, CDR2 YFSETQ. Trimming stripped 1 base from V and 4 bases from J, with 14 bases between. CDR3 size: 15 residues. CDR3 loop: CASSLYDSDLYGYTF. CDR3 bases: TGCGCCAGCAGCTTGTATGACTCAGACCTCTATGGCTACACCTTC.

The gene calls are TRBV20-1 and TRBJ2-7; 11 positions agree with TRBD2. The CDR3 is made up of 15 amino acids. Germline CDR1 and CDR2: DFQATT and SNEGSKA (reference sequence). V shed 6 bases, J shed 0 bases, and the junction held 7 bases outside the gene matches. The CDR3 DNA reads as TGCAGTGCAACTAGACTAGCGGGGCGCTCCTACGAGCAGTACTTC. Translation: CSATRLAGRSYEQYF.

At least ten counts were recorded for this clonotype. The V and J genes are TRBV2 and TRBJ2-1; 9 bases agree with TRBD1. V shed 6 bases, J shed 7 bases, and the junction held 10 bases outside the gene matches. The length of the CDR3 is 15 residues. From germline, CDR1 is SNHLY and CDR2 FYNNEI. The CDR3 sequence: CASSSTGGVGNEQFF. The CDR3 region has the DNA TGTGCCAGCAGCTCCACAGGGGGCGTGGGAAATGAGCAGTTCTTC.

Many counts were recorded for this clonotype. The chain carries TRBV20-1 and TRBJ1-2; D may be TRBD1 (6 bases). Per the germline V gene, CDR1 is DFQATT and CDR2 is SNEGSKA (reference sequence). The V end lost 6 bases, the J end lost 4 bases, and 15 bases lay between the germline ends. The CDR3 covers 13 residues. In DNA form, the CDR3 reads TGCAGTGCCGGGGGGGGGCAGGGCTATGGCTACACCTTC. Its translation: CSAGGGQGYGYTF.

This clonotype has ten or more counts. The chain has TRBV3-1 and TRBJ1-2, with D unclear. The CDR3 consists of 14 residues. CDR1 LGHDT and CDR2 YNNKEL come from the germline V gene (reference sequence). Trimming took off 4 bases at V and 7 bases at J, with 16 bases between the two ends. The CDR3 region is CASSPTVKAGGYTF. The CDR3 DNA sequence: TGTGCCAGCAGCCCCACCGTGAAGGCTGGTGGCTACACCTTC.

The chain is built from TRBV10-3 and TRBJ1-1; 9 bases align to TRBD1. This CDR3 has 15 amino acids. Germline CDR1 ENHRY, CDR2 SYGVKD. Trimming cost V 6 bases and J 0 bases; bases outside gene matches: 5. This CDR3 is CAISGQGNMNTEAFF. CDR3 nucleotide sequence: TGTGCCATCAGCGGACAGGGGAACATGAACACTGAAGCTTTCTTT.

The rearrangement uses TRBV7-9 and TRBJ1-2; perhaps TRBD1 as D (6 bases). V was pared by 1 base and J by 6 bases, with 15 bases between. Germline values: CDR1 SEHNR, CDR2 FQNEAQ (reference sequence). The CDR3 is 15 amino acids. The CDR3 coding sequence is TGTGCCAGCAGCTTAGGAGGCAGGGGAGTTGATGGCTACACCTTC. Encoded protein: CASSLGGRGVDGYTF.

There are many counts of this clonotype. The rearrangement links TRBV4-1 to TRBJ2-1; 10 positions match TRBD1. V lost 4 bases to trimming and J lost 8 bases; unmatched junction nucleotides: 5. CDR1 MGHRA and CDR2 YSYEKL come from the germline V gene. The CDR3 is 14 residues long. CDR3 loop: CASSRDRGVYEQFF. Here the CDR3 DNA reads TGCGCCAGCAGCCGGGACAGGGGTGTCTATGAGCAGTTCTTC.

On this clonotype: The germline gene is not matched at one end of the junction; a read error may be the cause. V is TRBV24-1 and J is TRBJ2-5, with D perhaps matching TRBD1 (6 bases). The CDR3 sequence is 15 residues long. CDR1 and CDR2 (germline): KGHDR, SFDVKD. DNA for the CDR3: TGTGCCACCAGTGGTTTGATGGGGGCGGAAGAGACCCAGTACTTC. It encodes CATSGLMGAEETQYF.

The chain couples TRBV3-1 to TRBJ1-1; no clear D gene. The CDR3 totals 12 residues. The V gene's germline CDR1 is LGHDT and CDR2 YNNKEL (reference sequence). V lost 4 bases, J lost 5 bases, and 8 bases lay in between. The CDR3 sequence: CASSPDVTEAFF. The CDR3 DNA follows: TGTGCCAGCAGCCCCGATGTGACTGAAGCTTTCTTT.

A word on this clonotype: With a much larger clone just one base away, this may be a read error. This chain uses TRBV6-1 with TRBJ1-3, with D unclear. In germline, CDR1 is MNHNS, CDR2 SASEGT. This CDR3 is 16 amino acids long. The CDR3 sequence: CACSPDRNPGVNTIYF. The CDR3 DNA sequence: TGTGCCTGCAGCCCTGATAGGAACCCAGGCGTGAACACCATATATTTT.

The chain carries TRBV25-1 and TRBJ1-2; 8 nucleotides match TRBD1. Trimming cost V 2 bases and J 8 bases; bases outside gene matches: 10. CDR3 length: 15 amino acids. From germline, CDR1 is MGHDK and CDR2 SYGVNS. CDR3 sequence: CASSEERQGAWGYTF. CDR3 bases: TGTGCCAGCAGTGAAGAACGGCAGGGGGCGTGGGGCTACACCTTC.

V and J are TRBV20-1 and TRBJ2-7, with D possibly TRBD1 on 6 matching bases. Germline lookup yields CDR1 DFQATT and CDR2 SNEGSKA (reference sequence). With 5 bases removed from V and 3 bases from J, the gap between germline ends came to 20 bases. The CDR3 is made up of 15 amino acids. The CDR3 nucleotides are TGCAGTGCTTTCGACAGGAAGGCCATCAGCTACGAGCAGTACTTC. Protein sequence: CSAFDRKAISYEQYF.

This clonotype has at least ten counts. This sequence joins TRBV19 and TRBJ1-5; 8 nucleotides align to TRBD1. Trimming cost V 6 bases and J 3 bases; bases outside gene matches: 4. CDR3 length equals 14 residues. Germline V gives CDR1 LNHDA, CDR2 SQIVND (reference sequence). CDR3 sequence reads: CASSRDRYNQPQHF. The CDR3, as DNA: TGTGCCAGTAGCCGGGACAGGTACAATCAGCCCCAGCATTTT.

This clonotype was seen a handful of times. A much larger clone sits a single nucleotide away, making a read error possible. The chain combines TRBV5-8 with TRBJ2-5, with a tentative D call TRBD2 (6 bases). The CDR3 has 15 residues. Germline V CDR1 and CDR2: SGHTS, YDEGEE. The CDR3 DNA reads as TGTGCCAGCAGCCCGGGGGACTTCGGTAAAGAGACCCAGCACTTC. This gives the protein CASSPGDFGKETQHF. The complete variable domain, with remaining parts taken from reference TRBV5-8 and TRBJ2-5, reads EAGVTQSPTHLIKTRGQQATLRCSPISGHTSVYWYQQALGLGLQFLLWYDEGEERNRGNFPPRFSGRQFPNYSSELNVNALELEDSALYLCASSPGDFGKETQHFGPGTRLLVL.

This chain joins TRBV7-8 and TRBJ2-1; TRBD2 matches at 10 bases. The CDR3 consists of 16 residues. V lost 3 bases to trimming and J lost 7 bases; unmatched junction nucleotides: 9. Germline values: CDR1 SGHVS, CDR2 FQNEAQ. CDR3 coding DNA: TGTGCCAGCAGCTTGAAAGCGGGAGGGCCTCCTAATGAGCAGTTCTTC. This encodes CASSLKAGGPPNEQFF. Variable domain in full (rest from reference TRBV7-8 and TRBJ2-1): GAGVSQSPRYKVAKRGQDVALRCDPISGHVSLFWYQQALGQGPEFLTYFQNEAQLDKSGLPSDRFFAERPEGSVSTLKIQRTQQEDSAVYLCASSLKAGGPPNEQFFGPGTRLTVL.

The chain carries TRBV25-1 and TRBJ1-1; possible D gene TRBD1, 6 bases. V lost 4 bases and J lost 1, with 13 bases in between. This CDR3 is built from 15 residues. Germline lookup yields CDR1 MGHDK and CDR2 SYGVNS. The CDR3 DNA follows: TGTGCCAGCAGTGCGCCGGGACATTCGAACACTGAAGCTTTCTTT. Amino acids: CASSAPGHSNTEAFF.

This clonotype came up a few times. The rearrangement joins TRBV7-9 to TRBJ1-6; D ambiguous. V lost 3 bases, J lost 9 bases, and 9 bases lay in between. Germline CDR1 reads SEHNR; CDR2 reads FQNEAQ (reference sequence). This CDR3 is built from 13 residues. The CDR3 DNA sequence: TGTGCCAGCAGCTTCGCCACAACTTCACCCCTCCACTTT. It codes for CASSFATTSPLHF.